This TCR beta chain was recovered during a study of blood T cell repertoires in COVID-19. Study-level information: The samples span acute and convalescent COVID-19 from the United States, Italy and Spain. In each case, the material was cDNA or gDNA derived from T cells, B-cell-depleted T cells, or PBMCs.

In the source study's methods: Estimation of nucleated cell counts relied on the amplification of reference gene primers. Produced via immunoSEQ multiplex PCR; TCRdb's table is partial and in-frame only. V and J calls and clone size are copied from that table; D and trimming were computed from the DNA. Among about 140,000 clones listed, approximately 85% were seen once. J lost 4 bases, V lost 2 bases, and 7 bases had no gene match. There are 15 residues in the CDR3. The germline gives CDR1 MNHEY, CDR2 SMNVEV (reference sequence). The sample was peripheral blood. The rearrangement joins TRBV27 to TRBJ1-2; 7 positions match TRBD1. The clonotype comes from a man in his fifties with acute or convalescent COVID-19. CDR3 sequence (DNA): TGTGCCAGCAGTTTAACGAGGGGGCTGAGCTATGGCTACACCTTC. It yields the protein CASSLTRGLSYGYTF.